This TCR beta chain was profiled in a study of blood T cell repertoires in COVID-19. Overall study context: Material from acute and convalescent COVID-19 was sourced from the United States, Italy and Spain.

Only one count was recorded for this clone. Distinct nucleotide sequences in the sample also encode this CDR3. CDR3 length equals 17 residues. Germline loops: CDR1 MDHEN, CDR2 SYDVKM. J gave up 1 base and V 11 bases, and 18 bases lay outside the gene matches. The table came from immunoSEQ multiplex PCR; TCRdb's copy has only in-frame clones and leaves some out. The sample shows about 370,000 clones, more than 80% of them seen only once. The sequencing sample was made of peripheral blood. V is TRBV28 and J is TRBJ2-3; TRBD2 agrees at 7 bases. This receptor was obtained from a woman aged 25-40 years with COVID-19, enrolled during active disease. The CDR3 DNA is TGTGCCCAAGAGACGGGGGGACCTTGTTCTGGCACAGATACGCAGTATTTT. It specifies CAQETGGPCSGTDTQYF.